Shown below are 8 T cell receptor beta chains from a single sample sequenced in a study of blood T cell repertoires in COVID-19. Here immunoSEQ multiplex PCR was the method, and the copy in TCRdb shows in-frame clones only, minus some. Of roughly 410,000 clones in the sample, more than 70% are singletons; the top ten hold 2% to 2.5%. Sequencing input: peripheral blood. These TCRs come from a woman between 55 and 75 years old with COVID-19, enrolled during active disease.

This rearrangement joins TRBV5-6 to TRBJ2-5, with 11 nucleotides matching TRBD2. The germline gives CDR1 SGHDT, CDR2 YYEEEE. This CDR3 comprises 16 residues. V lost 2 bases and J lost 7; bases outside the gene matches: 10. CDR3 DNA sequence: TGTGCCAGCAGCTTATTAGCGGGGGGGTCGCCAGGGACCCAGTACTTC. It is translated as CASSLLAGGSPGTQYF.

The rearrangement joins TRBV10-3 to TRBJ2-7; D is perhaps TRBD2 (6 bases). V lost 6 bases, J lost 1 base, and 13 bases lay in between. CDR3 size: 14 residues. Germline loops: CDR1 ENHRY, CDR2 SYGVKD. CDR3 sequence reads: CAIRSGTASYEQYF. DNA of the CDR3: TGTGCCATCAGGTCCGGGACTGCTTCCTACGAGCAGTACTTC.

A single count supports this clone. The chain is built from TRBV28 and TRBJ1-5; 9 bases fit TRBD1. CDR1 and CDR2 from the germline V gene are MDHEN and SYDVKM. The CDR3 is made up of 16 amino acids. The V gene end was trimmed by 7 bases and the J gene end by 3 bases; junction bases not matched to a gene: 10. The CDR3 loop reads CASKATGGIINQPQHF. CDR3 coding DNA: TGTGCCAGCAAGGCGACAGGGGGGATCATCAATCAGCCCCAGCATTTT.

CDR3 residues: CASSRDRFGEQYF. DNA for the CDR3: TGTGCCAGCAGCCGGGACAGGTTCGGCGAGCAGTACTTC. The V call is TRBV5-4, the J call TRBJ2-7, with 8 positions matching TRBD1. With V trimmed by 4 bases and J by 6 bases, 6 bases remained unmatched. Germline assignment: CDR1 SGHNT and CDR2 YYREEE (reference sequence). There are 13 residues in the CDR3. Drawing the rest from reference TRBV5-4 and TRBJ2-7, the complete variable domain is ETGVTQSPTHLIKTRGQQVTLRCSSQSGHNTVSWYQQALGQGPQFIFQYYREEENGRGNFPPRFSGLQFPNYSSELNVNALELDDSALYLCASSRDRFGEQYFGPGTRLTVT.

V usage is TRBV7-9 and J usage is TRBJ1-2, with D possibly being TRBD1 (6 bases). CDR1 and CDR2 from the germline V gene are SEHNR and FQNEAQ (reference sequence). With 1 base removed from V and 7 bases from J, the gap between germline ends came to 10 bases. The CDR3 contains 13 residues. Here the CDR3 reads CASSLETGRGYTF. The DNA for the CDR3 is TGTGCCAGCAGCTTAGAGACAGGACGTGGCTACACCTTC.

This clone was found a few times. CDR3 sequence (DNA): TGTGCCAGCAGCTTAATCGCGGGCTCAGAAGCTTTCTTT. Its protein is CASSLIAGSEAFF. J is TRBJ1-1 and V is TRBV7-9; D is uncertain. Germline-derived CDR1 and CDR2 are SEHNR and FQNEAQ (reference sequence). V was shortened by 2 bases and J by 8 bases, with 12 bases between the two germline ends. This CDR3 region has 13 residues.

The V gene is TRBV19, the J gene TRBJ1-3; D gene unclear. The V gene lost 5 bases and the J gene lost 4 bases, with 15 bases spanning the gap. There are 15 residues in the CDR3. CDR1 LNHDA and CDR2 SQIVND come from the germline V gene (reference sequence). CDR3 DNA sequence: TGTGCCAGTAGTCTCCAGCCGGAGCTCGGAAACACCATATATTTT. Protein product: CASSLQPELGNTIYF.

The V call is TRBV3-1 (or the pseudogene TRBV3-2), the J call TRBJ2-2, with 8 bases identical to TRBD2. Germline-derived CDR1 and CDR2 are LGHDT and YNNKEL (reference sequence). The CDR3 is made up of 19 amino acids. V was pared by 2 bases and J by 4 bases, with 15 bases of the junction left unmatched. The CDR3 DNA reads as TGTGCCAGCAGCCAAACACCAGGATTGGCGGGGGGAAGCACCGGGGAGCTGTTTTTT. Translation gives CASSQTPGLAGGSTGELFF.